The clone carrying this T cell receptor (beta chain) was observed a handful of times. This CDR3 has 17 residues. Germline V lookup: CDR1 SEHNR, CDR2 FQNEAQ (reference sequence). V lost 1 base to trimming and J lost 4 bases, with 14 bases between them. The sample belongs to a study of blood T cell repertoires in COVID-19. Study at large: The study drew acute and convalescent COVID-19 samples from the United States, Italy and Spain. Sources were T cells, B-cell-depleted T cells, or PBMCs; the material itself was cDNA or gDNA.

Per the original methods: Amplifying reference gene primers gave estimates of nucleated cell counts. TCRdb's table, derived via immunoSEQ multiplex PCR, lists solely in-frame clones and lacks some. Clone size and the V and J calls come from that table; the DNA yielded D and trimming. This sample has 99,000 or so clones, with about 89% found just once. The receptor was isolated from a human donor in a cohort sampled during active COVID-19. The chain uses TRBV7-9 and TRBJ1-6; perhaps TRBD1 as D (5 bases). The source material was peripheral blood. The CDR3 nucleotides are TGTGCCAGCAGCTTAGGGTCGACAGAGAATTATAATTCACCCCTCCACTTT. It encodes CASSLGSTENYNSPLHF.